This T cell receptor beta chain is from a study of response to subunit inactivated influenza vaccine (dated by TCRdb to the late 2010s). Study-wide context: The study used deep quantitative T cell receptor repertoire profiling to track responses to a trivalent subunit inactivated influenza vaccine. The investigation overall reported the following: The authors proposed that each seasonal influenza vaccination may bring in only a limited number of new T cells.

Receptor libraries were prepared by RT-PCR. The reads were generated on an Illumina HiSeq 2500. TCRdb reworked the public reads: Q25 trimming with fastp, MiXCR clone assembly, productive beta chains retained. Each CDR3 protein appears once, grouped with its most common genes and DNA. For this sample the table gives roughly 550,000 distinct CDR3 sequences, of which around a quarter were detected only once. The leading ten clones occupy about 2.8% of the sample. CDR1 and CDR2, looked up from the germline V gene, are SGHTA and FQGNSA. V loses 5 bases at its end and J loses 4 bases; junction bases beyond the gene matches: 6. The CDR3 covers 14 residues, taking in both the cysteine and the phenylalanine. The sequence is cut down to CDR3 DNA, 42 bases in frame from base 1. For this clonotype: Its antigen is unknown. Qualities for individual bases were not recorded, and no much larger clone is one base off.

The data were also submitted as part of a second study, on T cells expressing NK-cell markers. Per the second study: TCR beta cDNA libraries were made by 5'RACE template switching that added a universal primer site and unique molecular identifiers. TCR beta-chain repertoires were profiled in sorted CD3+CD56+NKG2C+, CD3+CD56+NKG2C- and CD3+CD56-NKG2C+ T-cell subsets from roughly eight donors. Among the eight sequenced donors, seven were HCMV-seropositive and one was HCMV-seronegative. To restrict sorting to alphabetaTCR-expressing T cells, an anti-gammadeltaTCR antibody was added in several experiments. In six or seven donors, the dominant CD3+CD56+NKG2C+ clonotypes ranked among the top 10 CD8+ clonotypes, making up about 1.0-7.5% of CD8+ T cells. Those dominant clonotypes were again the most abundant among CD3+CD56-NKG2C+ cells in several donors, at about 25-65%. Whether the expanded NKG2C-expressing T cell clones were specific for HCMV antigens was left unclear. The study sequenced eight donors, all healthy volunteers chosen at random: three men and five women. HCMV serostatus was determined by detecting HCMV-specific IgG in serum with a commercial ELISA kit. Peripheral blood mononuclear cells were isolated from blood by Ficoll density gradient centrifugation. CD4+ and CD8+ T cells were isolated from PBMC by magnetic immunoseparation with Miltenyi isolation kits. Priming for cDNA synthesis came from the TCR beta constant segment, and two successive PCR amplification steps followed. The libraries were sequenced on Illumina HiSeq 2000/2500, MiSeq or NextSeq, producing 2 x 150 bp reads. MIGEC was used to demultiplex reads and group the reads by UMI, and MiTCR was used to assemble and quantify clonotypes. Only TCR cDNA sequences supported by at least two reads were kept to exclude erroneous sequences. Downstream repertoire analysis used the tcR package, and clonotypes were matched across fractions by CDR3 nucleotide sequence plus V segment. Antigen specificity was annotated against VDJdb with VDJmatch, allowing one amino acid substitution in CDR3.

The sample consisted of CD4+ T cells sorted from PBMCs, taken 12 days after vaccination. Rearrangement joined TRBV7-2 to TRBJ2-3; TRBD1 fits 7 bases in the junction. The sequence was collected from a man between 45 and 60 years old who received an inactivated influenza vaccine. Donor details come from another sample of the same person, matched by shared clones. The CDR3 protein sequence reads: CASSRGGVADTQYF. The nucleotide sequence reads TGTGCCAGCAGCCGAGGGGGCGTCGCAGATACGCAGTATTTT.